This TCR beta chain was recovered during a study of blood T cell repertoires in COVID-19 (dated by TCRdb to about 2020). Regarding the research as a whole: The collaborator samples originated in the United States, Italy and Spain and spanned the acute and convalescent phases of COVID-19. The prospective study material was composed of cDNA or gDNA derived from T cells, B-cell-depleted T cells, or PBMCs. Subjects who had been exposed to COVID-19, were actively infected with it, or had recovered from it provided the deeply sampled blood TCRbeta repertoires that made up the dataset. A freely available public database, intended as a resource for researchers studying the immune response to SARS-CoV-2, is where the repertoires were released. The samples were drawn from two sources: the first 160 participants of the ongoing ImmuneRACE study, and 950 to 1,500 subjects contributed by 6 global collaborators. Sample metadata almost always included a de-identified subject ID, COVID-19 status, age in years and sex. Where available, HLA class I and class II types were obtained from metadata supplied by the sample provider rather than from assay-based typing. Broader findings and caveats from the paper: Clinical and demographic metadata were provided uncurated, with the amount varying by source and participant.

Enrolling through a virtual design, the prospective study's participants ranged in age from roughly 18 to 89 years and lived across roughly 24 United States geographic areas. To assign participants to cohorts, the prospective study relied on clinical history that participants themselves reported in a screening survey and a study questionnaire. In the prospective study, mobile phlebotomists collected whole blood, serum and a nasopharyngeal or oropharyngeal swab from each participant. Additional blood draws and questionnaires over an approximately two-month period could optionally be provided by prospective study participants. Before DNA extraction, blood samples from the prospective study were shipped at room temperature or frozen. Note on this clone: This clone's antigen is unknown. Qualities for individual bases were not recorded, and no much larger clone is one base off.

The immunoSEQ Assay, a bias-controlled multiplex PCR, was used to amplify TCRbeta CDR3 regions from genomic DNA. Per the authors' processing: The number of nucleated cells in each sample was estimated by amplification of reference gene primers within the assay. To quantify the absolute abundance of each unique TCRbeta CDR3 rearrangement, sequence reads were collapsed and filtered. For each sample, productive Simpson clonality was calculated as the square root of Simpson's diversity index over productive rearrangements. Drawn from immuneACCESS, this table holds only the in-frame rearrangements with V and J called that TCRdb kept. Clones are partly lost; checked studies trace under half to an unresolved V gene and leave the rest unexplained. The D gene and trimming were derived from the DNA, and the V and J assignments and clone size from that table. A total of 250,000 to 300,000 clones appear in this sample, roughly 88% of them only once. 2% to 2.5% of the sample belongs to the ten largest clones.

The CDR3 runs 15 amino acids, cysteine and phenylalanine included. Only the CDR3 part of the read is kept: 45 bases, read in frame from the first base. V drops 0 bases and J drops 4 bases, leaving 14 bases in between. Taken from the germline V gene, the CDR1 and CDR2 loops are SGDLS and YYNGEE. This clonotype originated in a middle-aged woman with acute COVID-19. The rearrangement combines TRBV9 with TRBJ2-7; TRBD1 could be the D gene, as 6 bases match. The sample taken for sequencing was PBMCs or T cells enriched from blood (not recorded which). The sequence in DNA is TGTGCCAGCAGCGTAGGCAGGGGCGGTGGGTACGAGCAGTACTTC. Its protein product is CASSVGRGGGYEQYF.